This TCR beta chain was sequenced in a study of circulating tumor DNA in untreated peripheral T-cell lymphoma (dated by TCRdb to the early 2020s). Overall study outcomes, separate from this receptor: Tumor-specific clonotypes were identified in about four fifths of patients, with identification achieved from 86% of baseline tissues and roughly 71% of baseline serum samples.

The library was obtained by the immunoSEQ multiplex PCR assay. Entries here come from immuneACCESS through TCRdb and include only in-frame sequences with V and J called. Some clones fail to appear in such tables; in the studies checked, an unresolved V gene covers under half of the shortfall, and the cause of the remainder is unknown. Here the sample has thousands of clones; roughly 70% occur a single time. The top ten clonotypes cover 45% to 60% of the sample. To find tumor-specific TCR clonotypes, researchers sequenced baseline tumor tissue that had been collected prior to treatment. In a trial, the study monitored patients with peripheral T-cell lymphoma who were getting frontline treatment by applying next-generation sequencing to their T-cell receptor sequences. Remarks on this clone: Its antigen is unknown. Per-nucleotide qualities are absent, and no much larger clonotype sits a single base away.

CDR1 and CDR2, per the germline V gene, are SGHNT and YENEEA. Cut back by 3 bases and 5 bases, the V and J ends lie 13 bases apart. The CDR3 runs 14 amino acids, cysteine and phenylalanine included. Just the 42-base CDR3 DNA is kept, in frame starting at base 1. The clonotype comes from a human donor with peripheral T-cell lymphoma. Specimen: tumor tissue. The sequence joins TRBV11-3 to TRBJ1-1; the D gene cannot be named for sure. The CDR3 has the sequence CASSLEQEGTEAFF. The nucleotide sequence is given as TGTGCCAGCAGCTTGGAGCAGGAAGGTACTGAAGCTTTCTTT.